Below are 20 T cell receptor beta chains sequenced from a single sample in a study of blood T cell repertoires in COVID-19. Data came from immunoSEQ multiplex PCR; TCRdb stores just in-frame clones and leaves some out. Here the sample spans about 48,000 clones, around 82% being singletons. The sample taken for sequencing was peripheral blood. The receptor set was obtained from a human donor in a cohort sampled during active COVID-19.

This rearrangement joins TRBV3-1 (or the pseudogene TRBV3-2) to TRBJ2-1; 12 nucleotides match TRBD2. The ends lost 1 base at V and 7 bases at J; junction bases unmatched: 5. This CDR3 comprises 16 residues. Germline V lookup: CDR1 LGHDT, CDR2 YNNKEL (reference sequence). CDR3 sequence reads: CASSQGASGGVNEQFF. CDR3 bases: TGTGCCAGCAGCCAAGGGGCTAGCGGGGGGGTAAATGAGCAGTTCTTC.

The rearrangement links TRBV28 to TRBJ1-4; D possibly corresponds to TRBD1 (5 bases). The germline V gene encodes CDR1 MDHEN and CDR2 SYDVKM. The CDR3 extends over 14 amino acids. The V and J ends lost 8 bases and 2 bases respectively, with 12 bases between them. The CDR3 nucleotides are TGTGCCAGCGGGGCGGGGGTCACTAATGAAAAACTGTTTTTT. This codes for CASGAGVTNEKLFF.

The genes are TRBV9 and TRBJ1-1; D is ambiguous. Trimming pared 3 bases from V and 0 bases from J, leaving 9 bases between. There are 14 residues in the CDR3. CDR1 is SGDLS and CDR2 is YYNGEE in the germline V gene. CDR3 sequence reads: CASSGGVMNTEAFF. The CDR3 nucleotides read TGTGCCAGCAGCGGAGGAGTCATGAACACTGAAGCTTTCTTT.

This chain uses TRBV6-5 with TRBJ1-1; the D is unclear. The CDR3 loop spans 14 amino acids. Germline assignment: CDR1 MNHEY and CDR2 SVGAGI. Trimming left V 8 bases short and J 1 base short, with 14 bases between. DNA of the CDR3: TGTGCCAGCTTCCTAAAACGGGGGAACACTGAAGCTTTCTTT. Translating it yields CASFLKRGNTEAFF.

The CDR3 loop reads CASSSVVVYEQYF. The CDR3, as DNA: TGTGCCAGCAGCTCTGTTGTTGTGTACGAGCAGTACTTC. The chain recombines TRBV11-2 with TRBJ2-7; D not resolved. Germline V lookup: CDR1 SGHAT, CDR2 FQNNGV. Trimming left V 4 bases short and J 4 bases short, with 11 bases between. The CDR3 is 13 amino acids.

The genes are TRBV5-6 and TRBJ2-1; no definite D call. Per germline, CDR1 SGHDT and CDR2 YYEEEE. The length of the CDR3 is 11 residues. V was shortened by 4 bases and J by 10 bases, with 9 bases between the two germline ends. The CDR3 coding sequence is TGTGCCAGCAGCCGGTTTCTAGAGCAGTTCTTC. This encodes CASSRFLEQFF.

The rearrangement joins TRBV2 to TRBJ1-1; D remains unclear. Per germline, CDR1 SNHLY and CDR2 FYNNEI. The CDR3 sequence is 12 residues long. V lost 2 bases and J lost 6, with 7 bases in between. The DNA for the CDR3 is TGTGCCAGCAGTGAACGGAGGGCTGAAGCTTTCTTT. Protein: CASSERRAEAFF.

The chain has TRBV1 and TRBJ2-5; the table's TRBD2 call for D was not verified on the DNA. TRBV1 is a pseudogene. This CDR3 has 16 residues. CDR3 region: CTSSQEQRGTQETQYF. The CDR3 DNA is TGCACCAGCAGCCAAGAACAGCGGGGGACCCAAGAGACCCAGTACTTC.

The chain combines TRBV19 with TRBJ1-4, with 9 positions matching TRBD1. V lost 9 bases to trimming and J lost 8 bases; unmatched junction nucleotides: 4. The germline V gene encodes CDR1 LNHDA and CDR2 SQIVND (reference sequence). This CDR3 contains 12 residues. This CDR3 reads CASPGQGEKLFF. The CDR3 DNA reads TGTGCCAGCCCGGGACAGGGCGAAAAACTGTTTTTT. Based on the CDR3 plus reference TRBV19 and TRBJ1-4, the full variable domain is DGGITQSPKYLFRKEGQNVTLSCEQNLNHDAMYWYRQDPGQGLRLIYYSQIVNDFQKGDIAEGYSVSREKKESFPLTVTSAQKNPTAFYLCASPGQGEKLFFGSGTQLSVL.

This chain connects TRBV19 to TRBJ1-2, with 8 bases aligning to TRBD1. The V and J ends lost 3 bases and 2 bases, in that order; junction bases with no gene match: 5. From germline, CDR1 is LNHDA and CDR2 SQIVND (reference sequence). The CDR3 extends over 15 amino acids. CDR3 in DNA: TGTGCCAGTAGTATTCTGGGACAGGTAAACTATGGCTACACCTTC. Encoded protein: CASSILGQVNYGYTF.

This chain links TRBV7-2 with TRBJ1-4; unclear D gene. With 4 bases removed from V and 8 bases from J, the gap between germline ends came to 14 bases. Germline assignment: CDR1 SGHTA and CDR2 FQGNSA. This CDR3 is built from 14 residues. The CDR3 protein is CASSSRQSGEKLFF. The CDR3 nucleotides read TGTGCCAGCAGCTCCCGACAAAGCGGGGAAAAACTGTTTTTT.

V is TRBV5-1 and J is TRBJ1-1; possibly TRBD1 for D (5 bases). Germline-derived CDR1 and CDR2 are SGHRS and YFSETQ. The V end was cut by 2 bases, the J end by 5 bases, with 16 bases between. CDR3 size: 15 residues. CDR3 sequence (DNA): TGCGCCAGCAGCTTACCTACGGGGGGACCTACTGAAGCTTTCTTT. It encodes CASSLPTGGPTEAFF.

This rearrangement joins TRBV27 to TRBJ2-7, with TRBD1 matching over 7 bases. The V segment lost 5 bases and the J segment 5 bases; nucleotides outside the gene matches: 9. The V gene's germline CDR1 is MNHEY and CDR2 SMNVEV (reference sequence). The CDR3 runs 14 residues. In DNA, the CDR3 is TGTGCCAGCAGTCCCCGACAGGGAGACGACGAGCAGTACTTC. This sequence encodes CASSPRQGDDEQYF.

The chain employs TRBV2 and TRBJ2-1, with 8 nucleotides matching TRBD2. Per germline, CDR1 SNHLY and CDR2 FYNNEI. V was pared by 5 bases and J by 5 bases, with 17 bases of the junction left unmatched. The CDR3 has 18 amino acids. In DNA, the CDR3 is TGTGCCAGCAGTCGGACTCCCCCCGGGACTAGTAAAAACAATGAGCAGTTCTTC. It specifies CASSRTPPGTSKNNEQFF.

The chain employs TRBV21-1 and TRBJ2-1; the D segment call TRBD2 is taken from the table without a DNA check. TRBV21-1 constitutes a pseudogene. The CDR3 covers 17 residues. The CDR3 spells CASPPGLAGFISNEQFF. CDR3 coding DNA: TGTGCCAGCCCACCGGGACTAGCGGGGTTCATATCGAATGAGCAGTTCTTC.

This chain uses TRBV6-5 with TRBJ1-4; D might be TRBD1 (5 bases). V lost 7 bases, J lost 5 bases, and 17 bases lay in between. The CDR3 spans 15 residues. Per germline, CDR1 MNHEY and CDR2 SVGAGI. CDR3 in DNA: TGTGCCAGCACCGAGGGCGGGGCCCTAAATGAAAAACTGTTTTTT. This sequence encodes CASTEGGALNEKLFF.

The chain joins TRBV10-3 to TRBJ2-2; 7 bases line up with TRBD2. V trimming: 6 bases; J trimming: 15 bases; junction bases outside the gene matches: 7. CDR1 ENHRY and CDR2 SYGVKD come from the germline V gene. The CDR3 is 11 amino acids. As DNA, the CDR3 is TGTGCCATCAGCGACCGGGGGGTCGTGTTTTTT. It codes for CAISDRGVVFF.

The chain couples TRBV2 to TRBJ2-5; 11 nucleotides match TRBD1. The CDR3 is 15 amino acids. Losses at the gene ends were 5 bases for V and 4 bases for J; bases not matched to a gene: 6. Germline values: CDR1 SNHLY, CDR2 FYNNEI. The CDR3 loop is CASSLGQGVPETQYF. In DNA, the CDR3 is TGTGCCAGCAGTTTGGGACAGGGGGTCCCAGAGACCCAGTACTTC.

The V and J genes are TRBV3-1 (or the pseudogene TRBV3-2) and TRBJ2-3, with TRBD2 identical over 8 bases. V lost 1 base and J lost 4; bases outside the gene matches: 4. The CDR3 spans 15 residues. Germline V lookup: CDR1 LGHDT, CDR2 YNNKEL (reference sequence). The CDR3 sequence: CASSQAMTSADTQYF. Here the CDR3 DNA reads TGTGCCAGCAGCCAAGCGATGACTAGCGCAGATACGCAGTATTTT.

The chain joins TRBV6-1 to TRBJ1-6; 7 bases are a match to TRBD1. Per the germline V gene, CDR1 is MNHNS and CDR2 is SASEGT. This CDR3 has 16 residues. Trimming cost V 5 bases and J 7 bases; bases outside gene matches: 11. As DNA, the CDR3 is TGTGCCAGCAGTCAAGACCGACAGGGTAGCAATTCACCCCTCCACTTT. This gives the protein CASSQDRQGSNSPLHF.